The 30 T cell receptor beta chains given below trace back to one sample, sequenced in a study of blood T cell repertoires in COVID-19. Profiling relied on immunoSEQ multiplex PCR, and the TCRdb table lists in-frame clones only, not all of them. The data contain 210,000 or so clones, about 83% of them seen just once; the ten biggest clones take up 2.5% to 3.5%. Input material: peripheral blood. The receptors shown here come from a middle-aged man with active or convalescent COVID-19.

This chain connects TRBV5-4 to TRBJ1-1; 9 bases are a match to TRBD1. Germline assignment: CDR1 SGHNT and CDR2 YYREEE (reference sequence). This CDR3 comprises 16 residues. Trimming removed 2 bases from V and 3 bases from J; junction bases left unmatched: 8. CDR3 DNA sequence: TGTGCCAGCAGCTTTCCCGGGACAGGGATGTACACTGAAGCTTTCTTT. It codes for CASSFPGTGMYTEAFF.

This clone was detected a few times. For the CDR3, the DNA is TGTGCCAGCAGACCGGGACAGGGGGTGCCGGATACGCAGTATTTT. The encoded protein is CASRPGQGVPDTQYF. The chain employs TRBV6-5 and TRBJ2-3, with TRBD1 matching 11 bases. Germline CDR1 and CDR2: MNHEY and SVGAGI. V was clipped by 6 bases and J by 6 bases; unmatched bases: 8. The CDR3 is 15 residues long.

This clone was counted a single time. The J gene is TRBJ2-5, the V gene TRBV7-3; 8 bases are a match to TRBD1. The CDR3 has 13 amino acids. Trimming at V came to 4 bases and at J to 7 bases, leaving 5 bases not matched to a gene. The V gene's germline CDR1 is SGHTA and CDR2 FQGTGA. This CDR3 is CASSSGGRVTQYF. The CDR3 bases are TGTGCCAGCAGCTCAGGGGGCCGGGTGACCCAGTACTTC.

This chain connects TRBV19 to TRBJ2-1; 7 nucleotides line up with TRBD2. Germline V lookup: CDR1 LNHDA, CDR2 SQIVND (reference sequence). Trimming removed 8 bases from V and 3 bases from J; junction bases left unmatched: 13. The CDR3 runs to 16 residues. The CDR3 sequence: CASGGSGTNYYNEQFF. The DNA of the CDR3 is TGTGCCAGTGGAGGGTCCGGGACTAATTACTACAATGAGCAGTTCTTC.

The chain uses TRBV14 and TRBJ2-7; D gene ambiguous. The CDR3 consists of 14 residues. V dropped 0 bases and J dropped 0 bases, with 6 bases sitting between them. CDR1 and CDR2 from the germline V gene are SGHDN and FVKESK. The CDR3 protein is CASSQDRVSYEQYF. In DNA form, the CDR3 reads TGTGCCAGCAGCCAAGATCGGGTCTCCTACGAGCAGTACTTC.

This clone appeared once. The chain recombines TRBV18 with TRBJ2-7; unclear D gene. The CDR3 totals 14 residues. The V gene's germline CDR1 is KGHSH and CDR2 LQKENI. With 3 bases removed from V and 3 bases from J, the gap between germline ends came to 12 bases. CDR3 coding DNA: TGTGCCAGCTCACCGCAGTGGCAGGTCTACGAGCAGTACTTC. This sequence encodes CASSPQWQVYEQYF.

The chain recombines TRBV28 with TRBJ1-1; no clear D. Looked up from germline, CDR1 is MDHEN and CDR2 is SYDVKM. This CDR3 has 13 amino acids. V lost 11 bases, J lost 1 base, and 14 bases lay in between. The CDR3 coding sequence is TGTGCCTCCTTTACGAGGGCGAACACTGAAGCTTTCTTT. Translating gives CASFTRANTEAFF.

The rearrangement links TRBV10-2 to TRBJ2-1; 9 bases are a match to TRBD2. Germline V CDR1 and CDR2: WSHSY, SAAADI. This CDR3 is 15 amino acids long. Trimming took 4 bases from V and 7 from J; bases not matched to a gene: 8. The CDR3 DNA sequence: TGCGCCAGCAGTGCCGGGATAGCGGGGGCGAATGAGCAGTTCTTC. Encoded protein: CASSAGIAGANEQFF.

This rearrangement joins TRBV15 to TRBJ1-4; 7 bases fit TRBD1. Trimming cost V 6 bases and J 4 bases; bases outside gene matches: 5. Germline V gene data show CDR1 as LNHNV and CDR2 as YYDKDF (reference sequence). CDR3 length equals 14 residues. The CDR3 loop reads CATSPDRLNEKLFF. CDR3 bases: TGTGCCACCAGTCCGGACAGGCTTAATGAAAAACTGTTTTTT. The full variable domain, rest sourced from reference TRBV15 and TRBJ1-4, is DAMVIQNPRYQVTQFGKPVTLSCSQTLNHNVMYWYQQKSSQAPKLLFHYYDKDFNNEADTPDNFQSRRPNTSFCFLDIRSPGLGDTAMYLCATSPDRLNEKLFFGSGTQLSVL.

J is TRBJ1-3 and V is TRBV19; maybe TRBD1 (6 bases). The germline CDR1 and CDR2 sequences are LNHDA and SQIVND (reference sequence). V was cut by 6 bases and J by 0 bases, with 15 bases left in between. The CDR3 covers 16 residues. This CDR3 reads CASRDSSRSSGNTIYF. The CDR3 region has the DNA TGTGCCAGTAGGGACAGTTCTCGGAGCTCTGGAAACACCATATATTTT.

The rearrangement uses TRBV9 and TRBJ1-4, with D uncertain. The CDR3 length is 13 residues. In germline, CDR1 is SGDLS, CDR2 YYNGEE. Trimming pared 3 bases from V and 8 bases from J, leaving 11 bases between. CDR3 sequence reads: CASSAPPGEKLFF. CDR3 sequence (DNA): TGTGCCAGCAGCGCCCCACCGGGAGAAAAACTGTTTTTT.

This clone was detected once. The chain is built from TRBV9 and TRBJ1-2, with 9 bases that match TRBD1. Trimming at V came to 2 bases and at J to 2 bases, leaving 7 bases not matched to a gene. CDR1 SGDLS and CDR2 YYNGEE come from the germline V gene. This CDR3 has 16 amino acids. The CDR3 is CASSVGTGIRNYGYTF. The CDR3 DNA reads as TGTGCCAGCAGCGTTGGGACAGGGATTCGGAACTATGGCTACACCTTC.

The V and J genes are TRBV28 and TRBJ1-1, with 7 bases identical to TRBD1. CDR1 is MDHEN, CDR2 SYDVKM, per germline. This CDR3 is 15 amino acids long. V gave up 5 bases and J gave up 6 bases; unmatched junction bases: 12. The CDR3 sequence: CASSTPGGTIPEAFF. DNA of the CDR3: TGTGCCAGCAGTACCCCAGGGGGGACGATCCCTGAAGCTTTCTTT. Filled out from reference TRBV28 and TRBJ1-1, the complete variable domain reads DVKVTQSSRYLVKRTGEKVFLECVQDMDHENMFWYRQDPGLGLRLIYFSYDVKMKEKGDIPEGYSVSREKKERFSLILESASTNQTSMYLCASSTPGGTIPEAFFGQGTRLTVV.

V and J are TRBV24-1 and TRBJ2-5, with 9 bases that match TRBD2. Germline V gene lookup returns CDR1 KGHDR and CDR2 SFDVKD. The trim removed 5 bases at V and 9 bases at J, leaving 9 bases unmatched. This CDR3 is built from 14 residues. The CDR3 here is CATSAAGGPVPQYF. The CDR3 coding sequence is TGTGCCACCAGTGCAGCGGGGGGACCTGTTCCCCAGTACTTC.

The chain joins TRBV19 to TRBJ2-3; 7 bases line up with TRBD2. From germline, CDR1 is LNHDA and CDR2 SQIVND (reference sequence). The junction had 5 bases not matched to a gene; V was cut back by 6 bases and J by 2 bases. CDR3 length: 14 residues. The CDR3 region is CASSSGLTTDTQYF. The CDR3 DNA reads as TGTGCCAGTAGCTCGGGACTAACCACAGATACGCAGTATTTT.

The chain has TRBV12-2 and TRBJ2-1; the table assigns TRBD1, which was not confirmed against the DNA. TRBV12-2 counts as a pseudogene. CDR3 length: 21 residues. CDR3 DNA: TGTGCAAGTCGCCAGGTTATTGGAGACAGGGACGTAGAGCGGACCTACAATGAGCAGTTCTTC. This codes for CASRQVIGDRDVERTYNEQFF.

The chain employs TRBV12-3 or TRBV12-4 and TRBJ1-3, with D unresolved. Trimming took 3 bases from V and 7 from J, leaving 7 bases between them. This CDR3 spans 12 amino acids. CDR3 nucleotides: TGTGCCAGCAGTTTTGGCGGCAACACCATATATTTT. Translated, it gives CASSFGGNTIYF.

This clone turned up a few times. The chain recombines TRBV7-2 with TRBJ2-4; D is perhaps TRBD2 (6 bases). The CDR3 covers 18 residues. Germline lookup yields CDR1 SGHTA and CDR2 FQGNSA. Trimming shortened V by 0 bases and J by 6 bases, and 21 bases separated the two germline ends. CDR3 nucleotide sequence: TGTGCCAGCAGCTTAGCTCTATCAGGACGGCGGCGGGGAAACATTCAGTACTTC. It specifies CASSLALSGRRRGNIQYF.

The CDR3, as DNA: TGTGCCAGCACTGGGGGAGGTCAGCCCCAGCATTTT. Protein product: CASTGGGQPQHF. J is TRBJ1-5 and V is TRBV28; tentative D call: TRBD1 (5 bases). Between the trimmed V and J ends, which lost 7 bases and 6 bases, there was a span of 10 bases. Looked up from germline, CDR1 is MDHEN and CDR2 is SYDVKM. The CDR3 length is 12 residues.

This clone was detected once. CDR3 sequence (DNA): TGTGCTAGTGGTTTGGTGGGACACCTGAACACTGAAGCTTTCTTT. This codes for CASGLVGHLNTEAFF. The chain is built from TRBV12-5 and TRBJ1-1; tentatively, D is TRBD1 (6 bases). The CDR3 loop spans 15 amino acids. Germline-derived CDR1 and CDR2 are LGHNT and FRNRAP. V lost 0 bases and J 0 bases, leaving 8 bases between the germline ends.

This chain links TRBV28 with TRBJ1-2; 7 nucleotides align to TRBD1. CDR1 MDHEN and CDR2 SYDVKM come from the germline V gene. The junction had 4 bases not matched to a gene; V was cut back by 6 bases and J by 0 bases. The CDR3 consists of 14 residues. In DNA form, the CDR3 reads TGTGCCAGCAGCCCCGGGACAGCTAACTATGGCTACACCTTC. Encoded protein: CASSPGTANYGYTF.

This clone appeared a few times. The chain recombines TRBV6-4 with TRBJ2-1, with a weak D call TRBD1 (6 bases). The germline V and J ends were trimmed by 0 bases and 6 bases, with 15 bases remaining between them. From germline, CDR1 is MRHNA and CDR2 SNTAGT. The CDR3 has 16 residues. Written as DNA, the CDR3 is TGTGCCAGCAGTGACTCGATTACAGGGCACCCCAATGAGCAGTTCTTC. Its protein is CASSDSITGHPNEQFF.

CDR3 nucleotides: TGTGCCAGCAGTCGACTAGGGCCTAACTACGAGCAGTACTTC. This translates into CASSRLGPNYEQYF. J is TRBJ2-7 and V is TRBV6-2 or TRBV6-3; a weak D match, TRBD2 (6 bases). This CDR3 has 14 amino acids. Germline V gene lookup returns CDR1 MNHEY and CDR2 SVGEGT. The V gene lost 5 bases and the J gene lost 3 bases, with 14 bases spanning the gap.

This clone came up once. The chain has TRBV4-1 and TRBJ2-3; the match to TRBD2 covers 15 bases. The ends lost 3 bases at V and 4 bases at J; junction bases unmatched: 8. CDR1 and CDR2 from the germline V gene are MGHRA and YSYEKL. The CDR3 loop spans 18 amino acids. CDR3 bases: TGCGCCAGCAGCCAGGGGGGACTAGCGGGAGGTCGTGCAGATACGCAGTATTTT. Residues: CASSQGGLAGGRADTQYF.

The V call is TRBV5-6, the J call TRBJ2-5; 11 bases fit TRBD2. Trimming removed 3 bases from V and 5 bases from J; junction bases left unmatched: 3. Germline loops: CDR1 SGHDT, CDR2 YYEEEE. The CDR3 is 14 residues long. The CDR3 coding sequence is TGTGCCAGCAGCTCGGGACTAGCGGACGAGACCCAGTACTTC. It yields the protein CASSSGLADETQYF.

V usage is TRBV18 and J usage is TRBJ1-3; no definite D call. Trimming stripped 2 bases from V and 0 bases from J, with 8 bases between. The CDR3 is 15 amino acids. Per the germline V gene, CDR1 is KGHSH and CDR2 is LQKENI. The DNA for the CDR3 is TGTGCCAGCTCACCAGGGCAGCCCTCTGGAAACACCATATATTTT. Its translation is CASSPGQPSGNTIYF.

The chain joins TRBV19 to TRBJ2-7, with TRBD2 identical over 8 bases. The CDR3 totals 16 residues. The V segment lost 0 bases and the J segment 5 bases; nucleotides outside the gene matches: 9. Germline CDR1 LNHDA, CDR2 SQIVND (reference sequence). CDR3 in amino acids: CASSIDRERGSNEQYF. Written as DNA, the CDR3 is TGTGCCAGTAGTATAGATCGGGAGCGGGGGAGCAACGAGCAGTACTTC.

The rearrangement joins TRBV19 to TRBJ2-6, with 9 bases identical to TRBD1. Germline V lookup: CDR1 LNHDA, CDR2 SQIVND (reference sequence). Trimming removed 5 bases from V and 0 bases from J; junction bases left unmatched: 8. This CDR3 has 18 amino acids. Here the CDR3 DNA reads TGTGCCAGTAGTGGCTCCGGGACAGGGTTCTCTGGGGCCAACGTCCTGACTTTC. It encodes CASSGSGTGFSGANVLTF.

The rearrangement links TRBV21-1 to TRBJ2-7; the DNA was not used to check the table's D call, TRBD1. TRBV21-1 constitutes a pseudogene. The CDR3 length is 15 residues. The CDR3 region has the DNA TGTGCCAGCAGCGCGACAGGGGGATTTCCCTACGAGCAGTACTTC. It is translated as CASSATGGFPYEQYF.

This chain connects TRBV11-2 to TRBJ2-1; tentatively, D is TRBD1 (5 bases). CDR3 length equals 12 residues. Germline CDR1 SGHAT, CDR2 FQNNGV. The ends were cut back, 5 bases at V and 13 bases at J, with 15 bases in the middle. CDR3 sequence (DNA): TGTGCCAGCAGCCGGACCTTACAGGAACAGTTCTTC. This gives the protein CASSRTLQEQFF.